This TCR beta chain was identified in a study of early T cells in non-severe SARS-CoV-2 infection. Study at large: Chains were not paired, and sequencing was done on bulk RNA from unsorted whole blood.

Germline V gives CDR1 SEHNR, CDR2 FQNEAQ (reference sequence). V lost 5 bases to trimming and J lost 3 bases, with 8 bases between them. CDR3 size: 12 residues. The protocol attached unique molecular identifiers to individual cDNA molecules. TCRdb re-called the 5' RACE reads through MiXCR, storing one row per CDR3 protein. The sample holds tens of thousands of distinct CDR3 sequences, roughly 5.9% seen once. The sample holds many counts of this clonotype. Its matching antigen is unknown. Study-wide results and limits: Sequences matched to VDJdb favored anti-spike CD8 responses, while private and CD4 specificities were missed.

The chain couples TRBV7-9 to TRBJ2-7; D is ambiguous. The origin of this receptor is an adult who was a healthcare worker with PCR-confirmed SARS-CoV-2 infection or an uninfected control (not recorded which). What was sequenced was whole blood. This CDR3 reads CASSTGSYEQYF. CDR3 sequence (DNA): TGTGCCAGCAGCACCGGAAGCTACGAGCAGTACTTC. Variable domain in full (rest from reference TRBV7-9 and TRBJ2-7): DTGVSQNPRHKITKRGQNVTFRCDPISEHNRLYWYRQTLGQGPEFLTYFQNEAQLEKSRLLSDRFSAERPKGSFSTLEIQRTEQGDSAMYLCASSTGSYEQYFGPGTRLTVT.